The rows below give T cell receptor beta chains drawn from one sample of a study of regulatory T cells in long-lasting Graves disease. TCRdb recomputed calls from the multiplex PCR reads with MiXCR, one row per CDR3 protein. The profile shows hundreds of thousands of distinct CDR3 sequences, roughly 13% of them singletons. These data also featured in a second study, about T cells in Graves' hyperthyroidism and ophthalmopathy.

The sample consisted of peripheral blood mononuclear cells (PBMCs), taken at new diagnosis, from a patient treated with antithyroid drugs. These receptors originate from a man between 25 and 39 years old with Graves disease. CDR3s include the opening cysteine and the closing phenylalanine or tryptophan. The D gene is left open where the match is weak. Clone size is stated in some rows and not others, as once, few, many or a class when expanded.

TRBJ2-4,NA,TRBV5-1,NA,CASSLGRAGRDIQYF,TGCGCCAGCAGCTTGGGGCGTGCGGGACGGGACATTCAGTACTTC
TRBJ1-2,many,TRBV6-2/TRBV6-3,TRBD1,CASSYSQGANYGYTF,TGTGCCAGCAGTTACTCACAGGGGGCCAACTATGGCTACACCTTC
TRBJ2-7,many,TRBV20-1,TRBD2,CSAPSTSGSRGEQYF,TGCAGTGCTCCGTCGACTAGCGGGAGCAGGGGCGAGCAGTACTTC
TRBJ2-7,many,TRBV24-1,NA,CATSDSHPGGEQYF,TGTGCCACCAGTGATTCACACCCCGGGGGCGAGCAGTACTTC
TRBJ2-3,many,TRBV20-1,NA,CSARANRAFPTDTQYF,TGCAGTGCCAGAGCGAACAGGGCTTTCCCTACAGATACGCAGTATTTT
TRBJ1-5,few,TRBV7-9,TRBD1,CASSLGGQGGTNQPQHF,TGTGCCAGCAGCTTAGGGGGACAGGGGGGTACCAATCAGCCCCAGCATTTT
TRBJ2-2,many,TRBV29-1,TRBD2,CSVVRLAGANTGELFF,TGCAGCGTTGTACGGCTAGCGGGGGCGAACACCGGGGAGCTGTTTTTT
TRBJ2-5,many,TRBV2,TRBD2,CASRADSGGETQYF,TGTGCCAGCAGGGCGGACAGCGGGGGAGAGACCCAGTACTTC
TRBJ2-7,many,TRBV7-2,TRBD2,CASSPGLADFYEQYF,TGTGCCAGCAGCCCGGGACTAGCGGATTTCTACGAGCAGTACTTC
TRBJ2-3,many,TRBV7-3,NA,CASSPGRAAQYF,TGTGCCAGCAGCCCCGGACGGGCCGCGCAGTATTTT
TRBJ1-1,many,TRBV10-3,NA,CAISELRRGSDTEAFF,TGTGCCATCAGTGAGTTGAGAAGGGGCTCTGACACTGAAGCTTTCTTT
TRBJ2-2,many,TRBV27,TRBD1,CASSPPGTGWAGELFF,TGTGCCAGCAGCCCTCCCGGGACAGGGTGGGCCGGGGAGCTGTTTTTT
TRBJ2-5,NA,TRBV24-1,NA,CATSDSVQETQYF,TGTGCCACCAGTGACTCCGTCCAAGAGACCCAGTACTTC
TRBJ1-2,many,TRBV20-1,NA,CSARSYTTGF,TGCAGTGCTAGATCATACACGACGGGATTC
TRBJ2-7,many,TRBV29-1,TRBD2,CSVGGGSRYEQYF,TGCAGCGTTGGAGGCGGGAGTCGATACGAGCAGTACTTC
TRBJ1-2,NA,TRBV20-1,TRBD1,CSPKDRGRPGYTF,TGCAGTCCGAAGGACAGGGGGCGACCTGGCTACACCTTC
TRBJ1-4,few,TRBV7-3,TRBD1,CASSLSGTEGEKLFF,TGTGCCAGCAGCCTAAGTGGGACAGAGGGTGAAAAACTGTTTTTT
TRBJ1-3,few,TRBV30,NA,CATEGTTGNTIYF,TGTGCCACGGAGGGAACGACTGGAAACACCATATATTTT
TRBJ1-6,many,TRBV20-1,NA,CSAPGQGSFRSYNSPLHF,TGCAGTGCTCCCGGCCAAGGTTCCTTTAGGTCCTATAATTCACCCCTCCACTTT
TRBJ2-7,NA,TRBV18,NA,CASSPNILTYEQYF,TGTGCCAGCTCACCTAACATTCTTACCTACGAGCAGTACTTC
TRBJ2-7,NA,TRBV20-1,TRBD2,CSAPLAEHSHEQYF,TGCAGTGCGCCACTAGCGGAGCATAGCCACGAGCAGTACTTC
TRBJ2-7,NA,TRBV30,NA,CAWSIPGYGLLYEQYF,TGTGCCTGGAGTATACCAGGGTATGGCCTACTCTACGAGCAGTACTTC
TRBJ1-2,NA,TRBV13,NA,CASSLADVTGIYGYTF,TGTGCCAGCAGCCTCGCCGACGTTACAGGGATATATGGCTACACCTTC
TRBJ2-7,many,TRBV2,TRBD2,CASSFSRLASGYEQYF,TGTGCCAGCAGTTTCTCCAGACTAGCGAGCGGCTACGAGCAGTACTTC
TRBJ2-1,many,TRBV2,NA,CASEYQSSHNEQFF,TGTGCCAGTGAATATCAGAGTTCCCACAATGAGCAGTTCTTC
TRBJ2-1,NA,TRBV5-1,TRBD2,CASSGLLAGVANEQFF,TGCGCCAGCAGCGGCCTTCTAGCGGGAGTAGCAAATGAGCAGTTCTTC
TRBJ2-3,NA,TRBV28,TRBD1,CASTTGTGRKDTQYF,TGTGCCAGCACCACCGGGACAGGACGGAAGGATACGCAGTATTTT
TRBJ1-1,few,TRBV20-1,TRBD1,CSAAWTGLNTEAFF,TGCAGTGCAGCTTGGACAGGCCTGAACACTGAAGCTTTCTTT
TRBJ2-5,many,TRBV6-1,TRBD1,CASSNRDRGKETQYF,TGTGCCAGCAGTAACCGGGACAGGGGAAAAGAGACCCAGTACTTC
TRBJ2-1,many,TRBV7-6,TRBD1,CASSGRDRVTDEQFF,TGTGCCAGCAGCGGCCGGGACAGGGTTACCGATGAGCAGTTCTTC
TRBJ2-1,many,TRBV7-8,TRBD2,CASSPRDGRQGEQFF,TGTGCCAGCAGCCCCCGGGACGGGAGGCAGGGAGAGCAGTTCTTC
TRBJ2-1,many,TRBV28,TRBD2,CASRSGLAAGGEQFF,TGTGCCAGCAGGTCGGGACTAGCGGCCGGGGGTGAGCAGTTCTTC
TRBJ1-2,many,TRBV7-2,NA,CASSDSGTVYGYTF,TGTGCCAGCAGCGACAGCGGGACGGTCTATGGCTACACCTTC
TRBJ2-7,many,TRBV7-9,TRBD2,CASTLAGAYEQYF,TGTGCCAGCACTCTCGCGGGAGCCTACGAGCAGTACTTC
TRBJ2-2,many,TRBV2,NA,CASSLRQSTGELFF,TGTGCCAGCAGTCTTCGACAGTCCACCGGGGAGCTGTTTTTT